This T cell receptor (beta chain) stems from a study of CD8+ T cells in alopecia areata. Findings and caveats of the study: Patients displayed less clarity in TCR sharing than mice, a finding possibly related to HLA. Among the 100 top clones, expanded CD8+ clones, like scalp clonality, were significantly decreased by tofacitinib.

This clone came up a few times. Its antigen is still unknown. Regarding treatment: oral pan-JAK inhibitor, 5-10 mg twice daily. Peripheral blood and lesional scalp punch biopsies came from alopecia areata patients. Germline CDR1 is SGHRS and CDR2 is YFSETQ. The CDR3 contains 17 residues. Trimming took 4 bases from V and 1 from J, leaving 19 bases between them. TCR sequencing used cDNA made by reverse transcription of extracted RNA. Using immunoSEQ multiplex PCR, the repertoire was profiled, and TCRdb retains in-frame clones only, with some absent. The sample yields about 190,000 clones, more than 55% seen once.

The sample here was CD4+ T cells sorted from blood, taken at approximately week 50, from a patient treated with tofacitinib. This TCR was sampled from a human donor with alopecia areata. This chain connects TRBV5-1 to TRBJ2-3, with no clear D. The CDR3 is CASSHAQALKGTDTQYF. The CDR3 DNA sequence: TGCGCCAGCAGCCACGCCCAGGCCCTCAAGGGCACAGATACGCAGTATTTT.